These 28 T cell receptor beta chains were all obtained from the same sample, sequenced in a study of response to subunit inactivated influenza vaccine. TCRdb re-analysed the RT-PCR reads in MiXCR, keeping a single row per CDR3 protein. The table has hundreds of thousands of distinct CDR3 sequences, 25% seen once; the top ten hold under 2.5%. The sample consisted of CD4+ T cells sorted from PBMCs, taken less than 6 days after vaccination. These receptors all stem from a man aged 50-60 years who received an inactivated influenza vaccine.

This clonotype was observed a handful of times. The rearrangement links TRBV2 to TRBJ1-1; D is possibly TRBD1 (5 bases). V was trimmed by 2 bases and J by 9 bases, leaving 16 bases between them. The CDR3 is 14 residues long. In germline, CDR1 is SNHLY, CDR2 FYNNEI. This chain's CDR3 is CASSESGRGRKAFF. The CDR3 DNA reads as TGTGCCAGCAGTGAAAGTGGGCGGGGCAGGAAAGCTTTCTTT.

This clonotype came up a few times. V gene TRBV6-2 or TRBV6-3 combines with J gene TRBJ1-5; possible D gene TRBD1, 6 bases. V lost 4 bases to trimming and J lost 0 bases, with 13 bases between them. This CDR3 has 16 amino acids. Germline loops: CDR1 MNHEY, CDR2 SVGEGT. The CDR3 sequence: CASSFPGAYSNQPQHF. The CDR3 coding sequence is TGTGCCAGCAGTTTCCCAGGGGCGTATAGCAATCAGCCCCAGCATTTT.

The V call is TRBV6-1, the J call TRBJ2-3; 8 nucleotides line up with TRBD1. The trim removed 5 bases at V and 1 base at J, leaving 14 bases unmatched. In germline, CDR1 is MNHNS, CDR2 SASEGT. CDR3 length equals 18 residues. For the CDR3, the DNA is TGTGCCAGCAGTCCGAGGAGACCGGACAGGGTACGCACAGATACGCAGTATTTT. Translation gives CASSPRRPDRVRTDTQYF.

This chain joins TRBV19 and TRBJ2-3, with 14 bases matching TRBD2. CDR3 length: 16 residues. Losses at the gene ends were 5 bases for V and 4 bases for J; bases not matched to a gene: 5. Germline V gene sequence: CDR1 LNHDA, CDR2 SQIVND (reference sequence). CDR3 DNA: TGTGCCAGTAGTTGGGGACTAGCGGGAGCAGCAGATACGCAGTATTTT. It codes for CASSWGLAGAADTQYF. The full variable domain, rest sourced from reference TRBV19 and TRBJ2-3, is DGGITQSPKYLFRKEGQNVTLSCEQNLNHDAMYWYRQDPGQGLRLIYYSQIVNDFQKGDIAEGYSVSREKKESFPLTVTSAQKNPTAFYLCASSWGLAGAADTQYFGPGTRLTVL.

This chain connects TRBV10-2 to TRBJ2-7, with D tentatively TRBD1 (6 bases). The CDR3 runs to 14 residues. Looked up from germline, CDR1 is WSHSY and CDR2 is SAAADI. V dropped 6 bases and J dropped 5 bases, with 17 bases sitting between them. This CDR3 is CASRKTGNGNEQYF. The CDR3 bases are TGCGCCAGCAGGAAAACAGGGAATGGGAACGAGCAGTACTTC.

This clonotype was observed a handful of times. J is TRBJ2-1 and V is TRBV6-2 or TRBV6-3, with 13 bases identical to TRBD2. CDR1 and CDR2 from the germline V gene are MNHEY and SVGEGT. CDR3 length: 18 residues. J lost 6 bases, V lost 0 bases, and 8 bases had no gene match. The CDR3 sequence: CASSYSRLAGGSSNEQFF. The CDR3 bases are TGTGCCAGCAGTTACTCGAGACTAGCGGGAGGTTCCAGCAATGAGCAGTTCTTC.

The CDR3 nucleotides read TGCGCCAGCAGCTTGCATCAGACCTACAATGAGCAGTTCTTC. Its translation: CASSLHQTYNEQFF. The V and J genes are TRBV5-1 and TRBJ2-1; D ambiguous. V dropped 1 base and J dropped 2 bases, with 7 bases sitting between them. This CDR3 has 14 residues. Germline CDR1 and CDR2: SGHRS and YFSETQ. Combining the CDR3 with reference TRBV5-1 and TRBJ2-1 gives the whole variable domain KAGVTQTPRYLIKTRGQQVTLSCSPISGHRSVSWYQQTPGQGLQFLFEYFSETQRNKGNFPGRFSGRQFSNSRSEMNVSTLELGDSALYLCASSLHQTYNEQFFGPGTRLTVL.

On this clonotype: One end of the junction does not line up with germline, which may come from a read error. The chain employs TRBV11-2 and TRBJ2-1, with 11 bases fitting TRBD2. This CDR3 has 17 amino acids. Germline V gives CDR1 SGHAT, CDR2 FQNNGV. The CDR3 sequence is CTSSLDSGRAAYNEQFF. The CDR3 DNA sequence: TGTACCAGCAGCTTAGATAGCGGGAGGGCCGCCTACAATGAGCAGTTCTTC.

The chain's CDR3 is CASSLVLFHEQYF. The DNA for the CDR3 is TGTGCCAGCAGCTTAGTTCTGTTCCACGAGCAGTACTTC. The chain is built from TRBV7-9 and TRBJ2-7; no definite D call. The germline V gene has CDR1 SEHNR and CDR2 FQNEAQ (reference sequence). The germline V and J ends were trimmed by 1 base and 5 bases, with 9 bases remaining between them. The length of the CDR3 is 13 residues.

The V gene is TRBV5-1, the J gene TRBJ2-7; 10 bases line up with TRBD2. Trimming at V came to 2 bases and at J to 2 bases, leaving 4 bases not matched to a gene. The CDR3 extends over 15 amino acids. The germline CDR1 and CDR2 sequences are SGHRS and YFSETQ. CDR3 sequence (DNA): TGCGCCAGCAGCTTTGGAGCGGGGGGGACCTACGAGCAGTACTTC. This codes for CASSFGAGGTYEQYF.

The chain links TRBV12-3 or TRBV12-4 to TRBJ2-1; 11 bases match TRBD2. CDR3 length: 16 residues. V lost 3 bases, J lost 7 bases, and 8 bases stayed unmatched. CDR3 sequence reads: CASSFYGSGRGNEQFF. CDR3 DNA sequence: TGTGCCAGCAGTTTCTACGGTAGCGGGAGGGGGAATGAGCAGTTCTTC.

The chain carries TRBV5-4 and TRBJ2-3; D not certain. Trimming left V 0 bases short and J 5 bases short, with 16 bases between. This CDR3 is built from 16 residues. Germline values: CDR1 SGHNT, CDR2 YYREEE (reference sequence). The CDR3 DNA reads as TGTGCCAGCAGCTTGGGCAGGAACTCCATCGGAGATACGCAGTATTTT. Protein product: CASSLGRNSIGDTQYF. Full variable domain (remainder filled in from reference TRBV5-4 and TRBJ2-3): ETGVTQSPTHLIKTRGQQVTLRCSSQSGHNTVSWYQQALGQGPQFIFQYYREEENGRGNFPPRFSGLQFPNYSSELNVNALELDDSALYLCASSLGRNSIGDTQYFGPGTRLTVL.

The chain uses TRBV20-1 and TRBJ2-5, with TRBD1 as a possible D gene (6 bases). V lost 8 bases, J lost 2 bases, and 18 bases lay in between. Germline-derived CDR1 and CDR2 are DFQATT and SNEGSKA (reference sequence). This CDR3 is 14 amino acids long. CDR3 nucleotides: TGCAGTCTCACGAAGGGGGTCTCTCAAGAGACCCAGTACTTC. It codes for CSLTKGVSQETQYF.

The V call is TRBV11-3, the J call TRBJ2-2; TRBD2 matches 8 bases. Germline assignment: CDR1 SGHNT and CDR2 YENEEA. The CDR3 runs 17 residues. Germline trimming cut 5 bases from V and 4 bases from J; bases unmatched to any gene: 12. The CDR3 DNA sequence: TGTGCCAGCAGCGCGGGAGCGGGAGTCGGCGTCACCGGGGAGCTGTTTTTT. The encoded protein is CASSAGAGVGVTGELFF.

The sample holds a few counts of this clonotype. The chain couples TRBV3-1 to TRBJ2-1; 8 bases are shared with TRBD1. This CDR3 has 13 residues. Per germline, CDR1 LGHDT and CDR2 YNNKEL (reference sequence). J was trimmed by 8 bases and V by 4 bases; bases with no gene match: 4. Here the CDR3 reads CASSLEDRDEQFF. For the CDR3, the DNA is TGTGCCAGCAGCCTCGAGGACAGGGATGAGCAGTTCTTC.

This clonotype turned up a few times. The chain combines TRBV28 with TRBJ2-1, with 13 bases fitting TRBD2. The CDR3 extends over 16 amino acids. Trimming at V came to 11 bases and at J to 1 base, leaving 8 bases not matched to a gene. The germline gives CDR1 MDHEN, CDR2 SYDVKM. The chain's CDR3 is CAVTGLAGASYNEQFF. CDR3 DNA: TGTGCCGTCACCGGACTAGCGGGAGCTTCCTACAATGAGCAGTTCTTC.

The chain is built from TRBV6-1 and TRBJ2-5, with TRBD2 matching over 9 bases. Per the germline V gene, CDR1 is MNHNS and CDR2 is SASEGT. CDR3 length equals 17 residues. The J segment lost 5 bases and the V segment lost 5 bases, leaving 15 bases of the junction unmatched. The CDR3: CASSPGWRGGRGETQYF. CDR3 coding DNA: TGTGCCAGCAGTCCCGGGTGGCGGGGGGGCCGGGGGGAGACCCAGTACTTC.

This clonotype has just a few counts. The chain couples TRBV12-5 to TRBJ2-1, with 7 nucleotides matching TRBD2. V shed 5 bases, J shed 13 bases, and the junction held 11 bases outside the gene matches. The CDR3 is 13 residues long. Germline CDR1 is LGHNT and CDR2 is FRNRAP. The CDR3 sequence: CASGLSGLSPQFF. The CDR3 bases are TGTGCTAGTGGTCTTAGCGGGTTGTCCCCTCAGTTCTTC. Variable domain in full (rest from reference TRBV12-5 and TRBJ2-1): DARVTQTPRHKVTEMGQEVTMRCQPILGHNTVFWYRQTMMQGLELLAYFRNRAPLDDSGMPKDRFSAEMPDATLATLKIQPSEPRDSAVYFCASGLSGLSPQFFGPGTRLTVL.

The gene calls are TRBV12-3 or TRBV12-4 and TRBJ2-7; 9 positions match TRBD1. There are 15 residues in the CDR3. V lost 6 bases, J lost 6 bases, and 12 bases stayed unmatched. CDR3 sequence: CASSFAGTGRSEQYF. Here the CDR3 DNA reads TGTGCCAGCAGCTTCGCCGGGACAGGGCGCTCCGAGCAGTACTTC.

The rearrangement uses TRBV4-1 and TRBJ2-2; D possibly corresponds to TRBD1 (5 bases). The ends were cut back, 4 bases at V and 3 bases at J, with 12 bases in the middle. Germline CDR1 is MGHRA and CDR2 is YSYEKL. This CDR3 spans 15 amino acids. CDR3 sequence reads: CASSRIGQDTGELFF. The DNA for the CDR3 is TGCGCCAGCAGCCGTATTGGACAAGACACCGGGGAGCTGTTTTTT.

In DNA, the CDR3 is TGCGCCAGCAGCCACAGACAGGGGCAGTCACCCCTCCACTTT. It translates to CASSHRQGQSPLHF. V usage is TRBV4-3 and J usage is TRBJ1-6; 8 bases are shared with TRBD1. The V gene end was trimmed by 3 bases and the J gene end by 10 bases; junction bases not matched to a gene: 5. The CDR3 totals 14 residues. The germline V gene has CDR1 LGHNA and CDR2 YSLEER.

The chain employs TRBV5-4 and TRBJ2-7; 13 positions agree with TRBD2. V lost 4 bases to trimming and J lost 0 bases; unmatched junction nucleotides: 7. The CDR3 sequence is 17 residues long. The germline gives CDR1 SGHNT, CDR2 YYREEE (reference sequence). For the CDR3, the DNA is TGTGCCAGCAGCCCCGGACTAGCGGGAGCCCTCTCCTACGAGCAGTACTTC. It yields the protein CASSPGLAGALSYEQYF.

This rearrangement joins TRBV27 to TRBJ1-2; a weak D match, TRBD1 (6 bases). The CDR3 runs 14 residues. Per germline, CDR1 MNHEY and CDR2 SMNVEV (reference sequence). The V end was cut by 1 base, the J end by 6 bases, with 12 bases between. The CDR3 DNA is TGTGCCAGCAGTTTATTCAGGGGCGACCATGGCTACACCTTC. Its translation is CASSLFRGDHGYTF.

The table lists this clonotype with many counts. This chain connects TRBV20-1 to TRBJ2-5, with D possibly being TRBD1 or TRBD2 (5 bases each). Trimming took off 3 bases at V and 5 bases at J, with 10 bases between the two ends. The germline gives CDR1 DFQATT, CDR2 SNEGSKA (reference sequence). The CDR3 has 12 residues. CDR3 bases: TGCAGTGCTAGCGGGGACGTCGAGACCCAGTACTTC. This translates into CSASGDVETQYF.

This chain links TRBV11-3 with TRBJ1-1; 10 bases fit TRBD1. CDR1 is SGHNT, CDR2 YENEEA, per germline. V shed 7 bases, J shed 3 bases, and the junction held 2 bases outside the gene matches. The CDR3 spans 13 residues. This chain's CDR3 is CASKGQGDTEAFF. The DNA of the CDR3 is TGTGCCAGCAAAGGACAGGGGGACACTGAAGCTTTCTTT.

In this sample, this clonotype turned up a few times. Its ends do not fully match the called genes, so a read error is possible. The CDR3 region has the DNA TGCAGCGTACGGAGCCTTATAGACTTC. As protein: CSVRSLIDF. V is TRBV29-1 and J is TRBJ2-7; D gene uncertain. Germline loops: CDR1 SQVTM, CDR2 ANQGSEA. The CDR3 runs 9 residues.

This clonotype showed up just a few times. V is TRBV6-2 or TRBV6-3 and J is TRBJ2-2, with D perhaps being TRBD1 or TRBD2 (6 bases each). CDR3 length equals 15 residues. Germline V CDR1 and CDR2: MNHEY, SVGEGT. Trimming removed 7 bases from V and 9 bases from J, with 21 bases in between. The CDR3 loop is CASKEGGPPNRELFF. The CDR3 region has the DNA TGTGCCAGCAAAGAAGGGGGGCCTCCGAACCGGGAGCTGTTTTTT.

This chain connects TRBV6-5 to TRBJ2-7; D tentatively fits TRBD1 or TRBD2 (6 bases each). Germline values: CDR1 MNHEY, CDR2 SVGAGI. Trimming took 0 bases from V and 1 from J, leaving 13 bases between them. This CDR3 is built from 16 residues. The CDR3 sequence: CASSYSGAGRSYEQYF. CDR3 sequence (DNA): TGTGCCAGCAGTTACTCGGGGGCAGGGAGGTCCTACGAGCAGTACTTC.